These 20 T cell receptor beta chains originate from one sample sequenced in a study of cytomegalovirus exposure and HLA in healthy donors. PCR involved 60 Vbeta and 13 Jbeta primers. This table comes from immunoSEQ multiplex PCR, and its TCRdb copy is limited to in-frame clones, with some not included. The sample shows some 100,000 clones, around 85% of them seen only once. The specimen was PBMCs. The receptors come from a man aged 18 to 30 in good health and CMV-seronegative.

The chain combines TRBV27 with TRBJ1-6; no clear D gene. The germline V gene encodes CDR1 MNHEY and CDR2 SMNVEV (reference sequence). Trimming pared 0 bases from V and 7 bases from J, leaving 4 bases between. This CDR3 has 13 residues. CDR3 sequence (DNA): TGTGCCAGCAGTTTATCCCAGAATTCACCCCTCCACTTT. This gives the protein CASSLSQNSPLHF.

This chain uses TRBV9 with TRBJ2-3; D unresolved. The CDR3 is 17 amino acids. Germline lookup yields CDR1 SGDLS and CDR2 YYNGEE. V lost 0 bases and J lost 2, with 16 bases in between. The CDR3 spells CASSVGRGATSTDTQYF. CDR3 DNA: TGTGCCAGCAGCGTAGGGAGAGGTGCCACCTCCACAGATACGCAGTATTTT.

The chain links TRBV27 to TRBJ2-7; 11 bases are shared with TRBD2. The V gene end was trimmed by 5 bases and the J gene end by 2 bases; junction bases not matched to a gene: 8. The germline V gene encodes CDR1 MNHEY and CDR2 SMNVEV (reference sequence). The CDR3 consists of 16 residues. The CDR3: CASSLSSGRSPYEQYF. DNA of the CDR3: TGTGCCAGCAGTCTCTCTAGCGGGAGGTCCCCCTACGAGCAGTACTTC.

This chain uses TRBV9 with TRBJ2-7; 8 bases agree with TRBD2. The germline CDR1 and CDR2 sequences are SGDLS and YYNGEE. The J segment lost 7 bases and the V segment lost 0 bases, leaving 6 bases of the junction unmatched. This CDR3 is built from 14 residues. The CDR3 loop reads CASSVAGGPREQYF. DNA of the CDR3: TGTGCCAGCAGCGTAGCGGGAGGGCCGCGGGAGCAGTACTTC.

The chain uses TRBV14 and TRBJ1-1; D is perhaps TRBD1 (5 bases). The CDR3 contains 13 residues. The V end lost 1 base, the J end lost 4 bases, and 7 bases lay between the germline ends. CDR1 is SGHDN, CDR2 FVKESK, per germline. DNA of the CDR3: TGTGCCAGCAGCCAAGCCAGGGTCACTGAAGCTTTCTTT. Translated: CASSQARVTEAFF.

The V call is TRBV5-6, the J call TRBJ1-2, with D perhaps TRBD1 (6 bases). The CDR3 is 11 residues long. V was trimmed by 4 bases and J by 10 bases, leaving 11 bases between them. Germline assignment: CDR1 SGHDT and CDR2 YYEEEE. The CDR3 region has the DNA TGTGCCAGCAGCCCCGGGGGGCTCTACACCTTC. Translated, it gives CASSPGGLYTF.

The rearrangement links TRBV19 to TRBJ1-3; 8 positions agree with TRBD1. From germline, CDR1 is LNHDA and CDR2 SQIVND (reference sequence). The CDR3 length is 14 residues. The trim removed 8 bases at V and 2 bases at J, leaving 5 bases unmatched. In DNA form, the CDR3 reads TGTGCCAGTGGGACAGGCTCCACTGGAAACACCATATATTTT. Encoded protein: CASGTGSTGNTIYF.

In DNA, the CDR3 is TGTGCCAGCAGCCCTAGCGGTAGCTCCTACAATGAGCAGTTCTTC. Translation: CASSPSGSSYNEQFF. The chain is built from TRBV6-5 and TRBJ2-1, with 7 nucleotides matching TRBD2. This CDR3 comprises 15 residues. Germline CDR1 reads MNHEY; CDR2 reads SVGAGI. Unmatched junction bases numbered 5, after V lost 6 bases and J lost 0 bases.

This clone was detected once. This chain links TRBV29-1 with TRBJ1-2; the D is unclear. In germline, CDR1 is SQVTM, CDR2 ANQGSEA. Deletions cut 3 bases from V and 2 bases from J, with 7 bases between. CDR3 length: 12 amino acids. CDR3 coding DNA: TGCAGCGTTGAGTCGGTGAACTATGGCTACACCTTC. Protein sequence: CSVESVNYGYTF. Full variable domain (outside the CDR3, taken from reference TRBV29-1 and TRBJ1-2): SAVISQKPSRDICQRGTSLTIQCQVDSQVTMMFWYRQQPGQSLTLIATANQGSEATYESGFVIDKFPISRPNLTFSTLTVSNMSPEDSSIYLCSVESVNYGYTFGSGTRLTVV.

The CDR3 nucleotides read TGTGCCACCAGCAGAGAGGCAGGGCTTGCCTATGGCTACACCTTC. Translation gives CATSREAGLAYGYTF. The rearrangement uses TRBV15 and TRBJ1-2; TRBD1 might be the D (5 bases). The CDR3 has 15 residues. Trimming removed 0 bases from V and 4 bases from J, with 12 bases in between. CDR1 LNHNV and CDR2 YYDKDF come from the germline V gene (reference sequence). Full variable domain (remainder filled in from reference TRBV15 and TRBJ1-2): DAMVIQNPRYQVTQFGKPVTLSCSQTLNHNVMYWYQQKSSQAPKLLFHYYDKDFNNEADTPDNFQSRRPNTSFCFLDIRSPGLGDTAMYLCATSREAGLAYGYTFGSGTRLTVV.

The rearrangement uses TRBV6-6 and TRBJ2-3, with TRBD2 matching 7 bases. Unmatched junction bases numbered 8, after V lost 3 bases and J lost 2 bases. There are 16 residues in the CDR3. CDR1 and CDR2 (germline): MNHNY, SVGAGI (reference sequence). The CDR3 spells CASSYREGRPTDTQYF. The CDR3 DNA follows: TGTGCCAGCAGTTATAGGGAGGGCCGACCCACAGATACGCAGTATTTT.

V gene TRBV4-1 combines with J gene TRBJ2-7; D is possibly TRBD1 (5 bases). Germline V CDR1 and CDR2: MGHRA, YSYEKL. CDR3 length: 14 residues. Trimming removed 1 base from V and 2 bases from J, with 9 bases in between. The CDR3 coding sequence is TGCGCCAGCAGCCAAGTACAGGTGGCCTACGAGCAGTACTTC. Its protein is CASSQVQVAYEQYF.

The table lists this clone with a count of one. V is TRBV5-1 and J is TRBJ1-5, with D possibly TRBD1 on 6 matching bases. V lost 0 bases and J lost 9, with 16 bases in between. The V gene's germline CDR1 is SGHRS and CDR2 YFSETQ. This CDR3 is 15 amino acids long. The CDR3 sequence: CASSLGTAGKGPQHF. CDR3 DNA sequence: TGCGCCAGCAGCTTGGGGACAGCGGGGAAGGGGCCCCAGCATTTT.

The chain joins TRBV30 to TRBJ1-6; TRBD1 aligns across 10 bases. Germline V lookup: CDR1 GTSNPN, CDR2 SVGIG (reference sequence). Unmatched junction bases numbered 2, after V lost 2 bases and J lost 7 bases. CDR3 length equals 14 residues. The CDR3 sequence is CAWSLGQGNSPLHF. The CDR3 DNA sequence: TGTGCCTGGAGTTTGGGACAGGGGAATTCACCCCTCCACTTT.

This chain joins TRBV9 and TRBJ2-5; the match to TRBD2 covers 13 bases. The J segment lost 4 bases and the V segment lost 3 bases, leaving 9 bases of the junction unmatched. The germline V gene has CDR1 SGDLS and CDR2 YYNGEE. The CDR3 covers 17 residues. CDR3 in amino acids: CASSDGTSGKDRETQYF. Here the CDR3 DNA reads TGTGCCAGCAGCGACGGGACTAGCGGGAAGGATCGAGAGACCCAGTACTTC.

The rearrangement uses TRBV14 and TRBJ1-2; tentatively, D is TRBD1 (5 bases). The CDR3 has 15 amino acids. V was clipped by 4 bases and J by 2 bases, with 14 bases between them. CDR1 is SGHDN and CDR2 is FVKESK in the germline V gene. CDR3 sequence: CASSPFQTGNYGYTF. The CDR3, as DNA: TGTGCCAGCAGCCCCTTTCAAACAGGCAACTATGGCTACACCTTC.

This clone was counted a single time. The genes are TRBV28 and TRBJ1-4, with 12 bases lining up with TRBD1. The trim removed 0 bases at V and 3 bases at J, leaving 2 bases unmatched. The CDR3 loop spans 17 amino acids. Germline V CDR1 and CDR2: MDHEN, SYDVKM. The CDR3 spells CASSLWGQGAANEKLFF. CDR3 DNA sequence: TGTGCCAGCAGTTTATGGGGACAGGGGGCGGCTAATGAAAAACTGTTTTTT.

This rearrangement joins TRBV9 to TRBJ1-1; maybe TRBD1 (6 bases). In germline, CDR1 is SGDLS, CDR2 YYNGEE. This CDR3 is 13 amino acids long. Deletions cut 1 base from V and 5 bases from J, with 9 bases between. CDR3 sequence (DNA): TGTGCCAGCAGCGTAACAGGGAGAACTGAAGCTTTCTTT. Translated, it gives CASSVTGRTEAFF. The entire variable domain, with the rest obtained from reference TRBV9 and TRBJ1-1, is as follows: DSGVTQTPKHLITATGQRVTLRCSPRSGDLSVYWYQQSLDQGLQFLIQYYNGEERAKGNILERFSAQQFPDLHSELNLSSLELGDSALYFCASSVTGRTEAFFGQGTRLTVV.

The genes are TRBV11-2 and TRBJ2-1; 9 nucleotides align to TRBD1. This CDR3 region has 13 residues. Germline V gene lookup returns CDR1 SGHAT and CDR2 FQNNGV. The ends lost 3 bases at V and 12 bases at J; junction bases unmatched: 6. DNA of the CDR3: TGTGCCAGCAGCTTCCTGACAGGGGGAATGCAGTTCTTC. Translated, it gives CASSFLTGGMQFF.

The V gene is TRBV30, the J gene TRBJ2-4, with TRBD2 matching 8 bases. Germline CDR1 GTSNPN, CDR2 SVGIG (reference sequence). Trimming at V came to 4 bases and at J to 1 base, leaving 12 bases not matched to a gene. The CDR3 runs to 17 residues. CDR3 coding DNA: TGTGCCTGGACTAAAACCGGGGGGGCGGAGGCCAAAAACATTCAGTACTTC. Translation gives CAWTKTGGAEAKNIQYF.